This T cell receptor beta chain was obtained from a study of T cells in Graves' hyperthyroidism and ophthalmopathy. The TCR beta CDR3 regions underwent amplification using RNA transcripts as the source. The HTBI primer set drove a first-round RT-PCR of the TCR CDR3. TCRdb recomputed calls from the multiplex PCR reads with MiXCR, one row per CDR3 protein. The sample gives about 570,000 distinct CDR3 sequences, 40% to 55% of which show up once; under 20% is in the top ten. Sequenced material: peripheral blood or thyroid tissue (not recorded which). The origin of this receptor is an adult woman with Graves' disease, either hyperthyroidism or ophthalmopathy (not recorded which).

CDR3 nucleotides: TGTGCCAGCAGCTTAGCTACGACAAATACGCAGTATTTT. Translating gives CASSLATTNTQYF. The chain joins TRBV11-2 to TRBJ2-3; D is uncertain. CDR1 and CDR2 from the germline V gene are SGHAT and FQNNGV. With 1 base removed from V and 7 bases from J, the gap between germline ends came to 9 bases. The length of the CDR3 is 13 residues.